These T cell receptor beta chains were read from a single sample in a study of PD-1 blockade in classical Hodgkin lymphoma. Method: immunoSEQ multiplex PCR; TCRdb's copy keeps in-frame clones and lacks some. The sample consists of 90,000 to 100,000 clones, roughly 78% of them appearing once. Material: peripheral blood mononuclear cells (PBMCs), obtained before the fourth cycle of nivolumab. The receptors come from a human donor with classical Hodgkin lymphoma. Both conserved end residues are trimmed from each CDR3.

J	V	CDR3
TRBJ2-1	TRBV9	ASSVEDSSYNEQF
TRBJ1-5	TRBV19	ASSTGQYSNQPQH
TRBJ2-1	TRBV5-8	ASTSGSVYEQF
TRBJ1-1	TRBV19	ASSIDQEDSEAF
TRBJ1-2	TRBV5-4	ASSFGAGGANYGYT
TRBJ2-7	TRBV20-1	SGCGYEQY
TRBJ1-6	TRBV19	ASSTTGTWSPLH
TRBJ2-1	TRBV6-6	AGKGGEGAINEQF
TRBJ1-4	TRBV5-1	ASSPGRTVTNEKLF
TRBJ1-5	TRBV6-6	ASSGDRNQPQH
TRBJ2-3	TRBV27	ASSLEKRGLDTQY
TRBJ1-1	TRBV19	ASSFRVEAF
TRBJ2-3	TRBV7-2	ASSLAFTSGIGTDTQY
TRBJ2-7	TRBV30	AWSPLYEQY
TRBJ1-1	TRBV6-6	AILGSRNTEAF
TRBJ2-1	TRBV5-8	ASSGRQGVYNEQF
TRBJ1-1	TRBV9	ASSVNQNTEAF
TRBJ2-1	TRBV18	ASSPDRSSYNEQF
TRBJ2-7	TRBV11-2	ASSLGHEQY
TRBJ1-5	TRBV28	ASSRPGSNQPQH
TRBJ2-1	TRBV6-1	ASSAQDGNYREQF
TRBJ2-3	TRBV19	ASSISMYTQY
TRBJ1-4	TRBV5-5	ASSSAPTGATNEKLF
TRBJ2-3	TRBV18	ASSLLRQGATDTQY
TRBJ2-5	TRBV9	ASSRTSPETQY
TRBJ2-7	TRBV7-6	ASSLVSAPGGYEQY
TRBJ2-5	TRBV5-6	ASSFGSETQY
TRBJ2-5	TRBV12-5	ASGLRQRGETQY
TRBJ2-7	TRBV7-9	ASSLDVNEQY